The 3 T cell receptor beta chains presented below share a single source sample, sequenced in a study of blood T cell repertoires in COVID-19 (dated by TCRdb to 2018 to 2021). The library was generated by the immunoSEQ multiplex PCR assay. The table was pulled from immuneACCESS by TCRdb, which kept in-frame rearrangements only. Such tables lose some clones; where checked, under half of the loss comes from unresolved V genes, and the rest has no known cause. This sample gives about 240,000 clones in total; around 90% of them show up just once. Together, the top ten hold around 0.8% of the sample. The sample was peripheral blood. The source of these receptors is a woman aged 30 to 39 with acute or convalescent COVID-19.

This clone was recorded once. This chain links TRBV30 with TRBJ1-1, with TRBD1 identical over 8 bases. The trim removed 2 bases at V and 4 bases at J, leaving 0 bases unmatched. CDR3 length equals 12 residues. Germline CDR1 GTSNPN, CDR2 SVGIG (reference sequence). The CDR3 spells CAWSQGATEAFF. CDR3 sequence (DNA): TGTGCCTGGAGTCAGGGGGCCACTGAAGCTTTCTTT.

This chain connects TRBV7-2 to TRBJ2-3; 7 bases fit TRBD2. CDR3 length equals 16 residues. J lost 2 bases, V lost 5 bases, and 10 bases had no gene match. CDR1 SGHTA and CDR2 FQGNSA come from the germline V gene. CDR3 DNA sequence: TGTGCCAGCAGCGTATCCCGGCTAGCGGCCACAGATACGCAGTATTTT. Translated, it gives CASSVSRLAATDTQYF.

The rearrangement links TRBV7-2 to TRBJ2-6, with 9 positions matching TRBD1. Germline V CDR1 and CDR2: SGHTA, FQGNSA. This CDR3 region has 16 residues. The ends lost 3 bases at V and 6 bases at J; junction bases unmatched: 6. Here the CDR3 reads CASSLTGTGLANVLTF. The CDR3 region has the DNA TGTGCCAGCAGCTTGACCGGGACAGGGCTGGCCAACGTCCTGACTTTC.